One and the same sample provided the 26 T cell receptor beta chains below, sequenced in a study of vaccination and CD4 T cells after COVID-19. Treatment described: approximately nine-day PBMC culture with coronavirus spike peptide pools or control peptides (ViraFEST assay). For these receptors, no antigen is known. Cultured CD4+ T cell DNA underwent sequencing with the Oncomine TCR Beta short-read assay. TCRdb re-called the PCR reads with MiXCR, one entry per CDR3 protein. Here the sample spans about 3,700 distinct CDR3 sequences, 20% to 25% being singletons. The specimen sequenced was CD4+ T cells from blood, cultured in vitro. Receptors originate from a human donor who had recovered from COVID-19.

In its sample, this clonotype is medium-sized. The chain recombines TRBV2 with TRBJ2-1, with D possibly TRBD2 on 5 matching bases. Per germline, CDR1 SNHLY and CDR2 FYNNEI. V shed 7 bases and J shed 4 bases, with 11 bases lying between them. The CDR3 has 13 amino acids. In DNA, the CDR3 is TGTGCCAGCAAGGGCAGGACTTACAATGAGCAGTTCTTC. This codes for CASKGRTYNEQFF.

This clonotype was observed a handful of times. This chain links TRBV12-3 or TRBV12-4 with TRBJ1-2; 11 bases align to TRBD1. The CDR3 is 18 amino acids. The V gene end was trimmed by 3 bases and the J gene end by 4 bases; junction bases not matched to a gene: 13. DNA for the CDR3: TGTGCCAGCAGTTTCCACCGGGACAGGGGGTATTTCGGCTATGGCTACACCTTC. This gives the protein CASSFHRDRGYFGYGYTF.

The chain has TRBV19 and TRBJ1-1; D is undetermined. Trimming stripped 8 bases from V and 5 bases from J, with 15 bases between. Germline CDR1 and CDR2: LNHDA and SQIVND (reference sequence). The CDR3 consists of 13 residues. CDR3 loop: CASFGSLGTEAFF. CDR3 DNA sequence: TGTGCCAGTTTTGGGTCTTTGGGAACTGAAGCTTTCTTT. Filled out from reference TRBV19 and TRBJ1-1, the complete variable domain reads DGGITQSPKYLFRKEGQNVTLSCEQNLNHDAMYWYRQDPGQGLRLIYYSQIVNDFQKGDIAEGYSVSREKKESFPLTVTSAQKNPTAFYLCASFGSLGTEAFFGQGTRLTVV.

This clonotype was counted a few times. The chain recombines TRBV6-5 with TRBJ2-1; TRBD2 might be the D (7 bases). CDR3 length equals 16 residues. In germline, CDR1 is MNHEY, CDR2 SVGAGI. With 0 bases removed from V and 4 bases from J, the gap between germline ends came to 13 bases. CDR3 sequence (DNA): TGTGCCAGCAGTTACTCGGGTGGGGGGGCGTACAATGAGCAGTTCTTC. Its protein product is CASSYSGGGAYNEQFF.

This clonotype was seen a few times. The gene calls are TRBV7-6 and TRBJ2-5; a possible D gene is TRBD2 (6 bases). Germline CDR1 reads SGHVS; CDR2 reads FNYEAQ. The ends were cut back, 1 base at V and 5 bases at J, with 14 bases in the middle. The CDR3 covers 15 residues. CDR3 sequence: CASSLGGASAETQYF. The CDR3 region has the DNA TGTGCCAGCAGCTTAGGAGGTGCTAGCGCTGAGACCCAGTACTTC.

The J gene is TRBJ2-3, the V gene TRBV7-3; no clear D gene. The CDR3 contains 12 residues. CDR1 and CDR2 (germline): SGHTA, FQGTGA. V was clipped by 3 bases and J by 7 bases, with 8 bases between them. CDR3 nucleotides: TGTGCCAGCAGCTTGGATCGAAATACGCAGTATTTT. Protein product: CASSLDRNTQYF.

This clonotype was detected a few times. V is TRBV5-5 and J is TRBJ1-6; D gene uncertain. With 0 bases removed from V and 14 bases from J, the gap between germline ends came to 12 bases. Germline V gene data show CDR1 as SGHKS and CDR2 as YYEKEE (reference sequence). This CDR3 has 13 amino acids. This CDR3 is CASSLDPPRTLHF. The CDR3 nucleotides are TGTGCCAGCAGCTTGGACCCCCCCAGAACCCTCCACTTT.

This CDR3 reads CASSPPGHTYEQYF. The CDR3 nucleotides read TGTGCCAGCAGCCCACCGGGACATACCTACGAGCAGTACTTC. This chain connects TRBV14 to TRBJ2-7; D might be TRBD1 (6 bases). Trimming removed 4 bases at V and 2 bases at J, with 12 bases between. The CDR3 covers 14 residues. Germline CDR1 is SGHDN and CDR2 is FVKESK. The full variable domain, with the rest looked up from reference TRBV14 and TRBJ2-7, is EAGVTQFPSHSVIEKGQTVTLRCDPISGHDNLYWYRRVMGKEIKFLLHFVKESKQDESGMPNNRFLAERTGGTYSTLKVQPAELEDSGVYFCASSPPGHTYEQYFGPGTRLTVT.

V usage is TRBV6-4 and J usage is TRBJ2-2, with 7 bases matching TRBD2. J lost 1 base, V lost 5 bases, and 7 bases had no gene match. The germline CDR1 and CDR2 sequences are MRHNA and SNTAGT. CDR3 length: 16 residues. The CDR3 DNA reads TGTGCCAGCAGTCCGGAGTGGGGGGGGAACACCGGGGAGCTGTTTTTT. This translates into CASSPEWGGNTGELFF.

The chain joins TRBV18 to TRBJ1-1; tentatively, D is TRBD1 (6 bases). V was trimmed by 4 bases and J by 1 base, leaving 7 bases between them. Germline loops: CDR1 KGHSH, CDR2 LQKENI. The CDR3 has 13 residues. The CDR3: CASSRGQNTEAFF. CDR3 DNA: TGTGCCAGCTCACGGGGGCAGAACACTGAAGCTTTCTTT. The full variable domain, in which reference TRBV18 and TRBJ1-1 provide the parts outside the CDR3, is NAGVMQNPRHLVRRRGQEARLRCSPMKGHSHVYWYRQLPEEGLKFMVYLQKENIIDESGMPKERFSAEFPKEGPSILRIQQVVRGDSAAYFCASSRGQNTEAFFGQGTRLTVV.

The chain combines TRBV5-4 with TRBJ2-1; the D gene could be TRBD1 or TRBD2 (5 bases each). Germline V gives CDR1 SGHNT, CDR2 YYREEE (reference sequence). Between the trimmed V and J ends, which lost 4 bases and 6 bases, there was a span of 14 bases. This CDR3 spans 14 amino acids. Here the CDR3 DNA reads TGTGCCAGCAGCAAGGGACGAGCCCTCAATGAGCAGTTCTTC. This encodes CASSKGRALNEQFF. The full variable domain, in which reference TRBV5-4 and TRBJ2-1 provide the parts outside the CDR3, is ETGVTQSPTHLIKTRGQQVTLRCSSQSGHNTVSWYQQALGQGPQFIFQYYREEENGRGNFPPRFSGLQFPNYSSELNVNALELDDSALYLCASSKGRALNEQFFGPGTRLTVL.

This clonotype has more than one count but fewer than ten. This chain links TRBV7-9 with TRBJ1-4; D ambiguous. Germline lookup yields CDR1 SEHNR and CDR2 FQNEAQ (reference sequence). Trimming left V 1 base short and J 6 bases short, with 12 bases between. This CDR3 is built from 15 residues. The CDR3 spells CASSLEEGYDEKLFF. CDR3 DNA sequence: TGTGCCAGCAGCTTAGAAGAGGGTTACGATGAAAAACTGTTTTTT.

This clonotype was detected a few times. The chain joins TRBV12-3 or TRBV12-4 to TRBJ1-6; 9 bases are shared with TRBD1. V lost 5 bases, J lost 1 base, and 3 bases stayed unmatched. CDR3 size: 16 residues. The chain's CDR3 is CASSRTGVSYNSPLHF. The CDR3 region has the DNA TGTGCCAGCAGTCGGACAGGGGTATCCTATAATTCACCCCTCCACTTT.

This chain connects TRBV12-5 to TRBJ2-7, with TRBD1 matching over 7 bases. With V trimmed by 9 bases and J by 6 bases, 14 bases remained unmatched. Per germline, CDR1 LGHNT and CDR2 FRNRAP. The CDR3 is 14 amino acids. As DNA, the CDR3 is TGTGCTAGCCACCCCGGGACAGCCACTGGCGAGCAGTACTTC. It translates to CASHPGTATGEQYF.

The CDR3 DNA sequence: TGTGCCAGCATTCGCGGACTATTGAACACTGAAGCTTTCTTT. The encoded protein is CASIRGLLNTEAFF. This chain uses TRBV6-1 with TRBJ1-1; D call uncertain. Germline V gene sequence: CDR1 MNHNS, CDR2 SASEGT. V was trimmed by 7 bases and J by 0 bases, leaving 12 bases between them. This CDR3 has 14 residues.

This clonotype was counted only a few times. V is TRBV29-1 and J is TRBJ2-3, with D tentatively TRBD2 (6 bases). The length of the CDR3 is 17 residues. Between the trimmed V and J ends, which lost 8 bases and 5 bases, there was a span of 29 bases. Germline assignment: CDR1 SQVTM and CDR2 ANQGSEA. The CDR3 sequence: CSSLRVGGLRNEDTQYF. DNA of the CDR3: TGCAGCTCCCTACGGGTGGGGGGACTCCGTAATGAAGATACGCAGTATTTT.

This chain connects TRBV27 to TRBJ2-1, with 10 bases identical to TRBD2. This CDR3 is built from 15 residues. Trimming took 6 bases from V and 4 from J; bases not matched to a gene: 6. Germline CDR1 MNHEY, CDR2 SMNVEV (reference sequence). The CDR3 spells CASSRPGLAYNEQFF. The DNA for the CDR3 is TGTGCCAGCAGCCGCCCGGGACTAGCGTACAATGAGCAGTTCTTC.

The rearrangement links TRBV2 to TRBJ2-5; no clear D. Germline CDR1 is SNHLY and CDR2 is FYNNEI. The CDR3 contains 13 residues. Trimming left V 4 bases short and J 6 bases short, with 12 bases between. CDR3 region: CASSGASGKTQYF. CDR3 in DNA: TGTGCCAGCAGTGGTGCTAGTGGAAAGACCCAGTACTTC. Complete variable domain (other parts from reference TRBV2 and TRBJ2-5): EPEVTQTPSHQVTQMGQEVILRCVPISNHLYFYWYRQILGQKVEFLVSFYNNEISEKSEIFDDQFSVERPDGSNFTLKIRSTKLEDSAMYFCASSGASGKTQYFGPGTRLLVL.

Turning to this clonotype: At one end, the junction sequence differs from germline, possibly due to a read error. The chain carries TRBV7-7 and TRBJ2-1, with D possibly being TRBD2 (5 bases). The germline V gene has CDR1 SSHAT and CDR2 FNYEAQ (reference sequence). This CDR3 region has 16 residues. DNA of the CDR3: TGTGCTAGCAGCTCCACGCATGGACTTTCCTACAATGAGCAGTTCTTC. Protein product: CASSSTHGLSYNEQFF.

This clonotype was counted only a few times. V usage is TRBV18 and J usage is TRBJ1-6; 10 nucleotides agree with TRBD1. The CDR3 is made up of 14 amino acids. V gave up 3 bases and J gave up 8 bases; unmatched junction bases: 1. Germline CDR1 KGHSH, CDR2 LQKENI. CDR3 DNA: TGTGCCAGCTCACCGACAGGGGGCGATTCACCCCTCCACTTT. Residues: CASSPTGGDSPLHF.

This clonotype is judged medium-sized. J is TRBJ2-5 and V is TRBV5-1; D uncertain. CDR1 SGHRS and CDR2 YFSETQ come from the germline V gene. V was clipped by 4 bases and J by 2 bases, with 18 bases between them. This CDR3 has 16 residues. The CDR3 is CASSPLGGPQQETQYF. DNA of the CDR3: TGCGCCAGCAGCCCTCTTGGTGGTCCCCAGCAAGAGACCCAGTACTTC.

This clonotype has a handful of counts. This rearrangement joins TRBV20-1 to TRBJ1-2; 7 nucleotides agree with TRBD1. This CDR3 has 14 residues. V gave up 2 bases and J gave up 2 bases; unmatched junction bases: 5. Germline CDR1 reads DFQATT; CDR2 reads SNEGSKA (reference sequence). The CDR3 sequence is CSARLMTGNYGYTF. CDR3 nucleotides: TGCAGTGCTAGATTGATGACAGGGAACTATGGCTACACCTTC.

The rearrangement joins TRBV30 to TRBJ1-1; TRBD1 aligns across 8 bases. This CDR3 spans 13 amino acids. The germline V gene encodes CDR1 GTSNPN and CDR2 SVGIG (reference sequence). V shed 5 bases, J shed 6 bases, and the junction held 8 bases outside the gene matches. Here the CDR3 reads CAWSQGGFSEAFF. DNA of the CDR3: TGTGCCTGGTCACAGGGGGGTTTTTCTGAAGCTTTCTTT.

The rearrangement joins TRBV20-1 to TRBJ1-6, with D maybe TRBD1 (5 bases). This CDR3 is 13 amino acids long. Germline values: CDR1 DFQATT, CDR2 SNEGSKA (reference sequence). Trimming took off 6 bases at V and 11 bases at J, with 17 bases between the two ends. Written as DNA, the CDR3 is TGCAGTGCCGCCCTTCAGGGCCTCGCACCCCTCCACTTT. Protein: CSAALQGLAPLHF.

This clonotype rates as medium-sized. The chain uses TRBV20-1 and TRBJ2-1, with TRBD2 matching 14 bases. This CDR3 region has 18 residues. V lost 6 bases, J lost 5 bases, and 15 bases stayed unmatched. Germline V gives CDR1 DFQATT, CDR2 SNEGSKA (reference sequence). The CDR3 bases are TGCAGTGCCCAAGGGACTAGCGGGGGTCCCGTGTTGGACAATGAGCAGTTCTTC. Translated, it gives CSAQGTSGGPVLDNEQFF.

This clonotype was observed a few times. One end of the junction is discordant with germline, which a read error may explain. CDR3: CASSLGGRQETQYF. CDR3 nucleotides: TGTGCTAGCAGCTTAGGAGGCCGACAAGAGACCCAGTACTTC. The rearrangement uses TRBV7-7 and TRBJ2-5, with a tentative D call TRBD2 (5 bases). CDR1 and CDR2 (germline): SSHAT, FNYEAQ (reference sequence). The CDR3 is made up of 14 amino acids.